This TCR beta chain was documented in a study of cytomegalovirus exposure and HLA in healthy donors. PCR was performed using 60 Vbeta and 13 Jbeta primers. Some clones are missing from TCRdb's copy, which holds only in-frame ones; the method was immunoSEQ multiplex PCR. The table lists some 150,000 clones, around 79% of them singletons, with around 1.3% in the top ten. The clonotype was recovered from a woman aged 40-49 years in good health and CMV-seronegative. The sample was PBMCs.

The CDR3, as DNA: TGTGCCAGCAGGACAGGGGACGTTGGCTACACCTTC. Translated: CASRTGDVGYTF. The chain joins TRBV6-5 to TRBJ1-2; 8 bases map to TRBD1. Germline assignment: CDR1 MNHEY and CDR2 SVGAGI. CDR3 size: 12 residues. The ends lost 6 bases at V and 7 bases at J; junction bases unmatched: 4.